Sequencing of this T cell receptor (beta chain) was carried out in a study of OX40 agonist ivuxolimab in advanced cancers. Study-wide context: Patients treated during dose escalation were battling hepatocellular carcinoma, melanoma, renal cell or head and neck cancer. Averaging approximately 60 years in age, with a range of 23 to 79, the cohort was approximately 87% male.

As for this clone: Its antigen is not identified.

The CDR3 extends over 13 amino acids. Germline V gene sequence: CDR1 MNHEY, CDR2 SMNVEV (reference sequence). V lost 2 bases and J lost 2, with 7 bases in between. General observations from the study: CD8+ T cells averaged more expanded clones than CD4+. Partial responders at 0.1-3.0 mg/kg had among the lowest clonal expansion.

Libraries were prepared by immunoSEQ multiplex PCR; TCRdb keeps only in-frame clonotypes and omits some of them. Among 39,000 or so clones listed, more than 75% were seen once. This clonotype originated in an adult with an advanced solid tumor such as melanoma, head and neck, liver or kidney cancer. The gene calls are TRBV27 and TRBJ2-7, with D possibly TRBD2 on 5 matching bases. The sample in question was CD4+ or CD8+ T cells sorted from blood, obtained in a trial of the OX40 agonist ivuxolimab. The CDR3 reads CASSLNGAYEQYF. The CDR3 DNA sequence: TGTGCCAGCAGTTTAAACGGGGCCTACGAGCAGTACTTC.